This T cell receptor (beta chain) was recovered during a study of shared clonotypes between healthy human individuals. Study results and limitations: The study generally estimated greater richness for naive than memory subsets. Around 4.7% of naive CD4 clonotypes were shared across a handful of donors.

With 1 base clipped from V and 3 bases from J, the junction kept 6 bases outside the gene matches. Germline CDR1 reads MGHRA; CDR2 reads YSYEKL. The CDR3 has 17 residues. Comments on this clone: The antigen remains unidentified.

A roughly 200 ng quantity of DNA, 32,000 or so T cell genomes, went into the sorted-subset replicate PCRs. Data came from immunoSEQ multiplex PCR; TCRdb stores just in-frame clones and leaves some out. The sample has about 1.1 million clones, approximately 80% seen once; the top ten hold roughly 0.83%. Source material: memory CD4+ T cells from PBMCs. Subset denoted: CD45RA-negative fraction. V gene TRBV4-1 combines with J gene TRBJ2-1; 10 positions agree with TRBD2. The clonotype was recovered from a man between 18 and 29 years old in good health. Some clones in this sample may be carry-over from other donors' samples. The CDR3 region is CASSQVPRTSGYNEQFF. CDR3 sequence (DNA): TGCGCCAGCAGCCAAGTCCCCCGGACTAGCGGCTACAATGAGCAGTTCTTC.